The next 24 T cell receptor beta chains were all read from a single sample in a study of CD4+ T cells in melanoma. The data were produced by immunoSEQ multiplex PCR, yet TCRdb's version contains in-frame clones alone and is incomplete. Seen here are thousands of clones, around 67% observed once, and the top ten hold 22%. The sample taken for sequencing was cells from a culture (not recorded whether cultured in vitro). These receptors were collected from a human donor with melanoma.

The chain recombines TRBV24-1 with TRBJ2-1, with TRBD2 matching 15 bases. CDR1 KGHDR and CDR2 SFDVKD come from the germline V gene. The CDR3 loop spans 19 amino acids. V shed 5 bases, J shed 10 bases, and the junction held 17 bases outside the gene matches. The CDR3 coding sequence is TGTGCCACCAGTGCCCACCCCGGGACTAGCGGGGGGCTAGGGGTCGAGCAGTTCTTC. This sequence encodes CATSAHPGTSGGLGVEQFF.

This clone has a handful of counts. The rearrangement links TRBV19 to TRBJ2-1; 11 bases are a match to TRBD1. Per the germline V gene, CDR1 is LNHDA and CDR2 is SQIVND (reference sequence). V was pared by 4 bases and J by 7 bases, with 6 bases of the junction left unmatched. The CDR3 totals 15 residues. CDR3: CASSTRDRGGNEQFF. CDR3 nucleotides: TGTGCCAGTAGTACGAGGGACAGGGGGGGGAATGAGCAGTTCTTC. The whole variable domain, remainder taken from reference TRBV19 and TRBJ2-1, is DGGITQSPKYLFRKEGQNVTLSCEQNLNHDAMYWYRQDPGQGLRLIYYSQIVNDFQKGDIAEGYSVSREKKESFPLTVTSAQKNPTAFYLCASSTRDRGGNEQFFGPGTRLTVL.

This chain connects TRBV14 to TRBJ2-7; D perhaps matches TRBD1 (6 bases). The germline gives CDR1 SGHDN, CDR2 FVKESK. V lost 0 bases, J lost 4 bases, and 16 bases lay in between. The CDR3 sequence is 16 residues long. The CDR3 is CASSQEGQPPLYEQYF. The CDR3 DNA sequence: TGTGCCAGCAGCCAAGAGGGACAACCCCCCCTATACGAGCAGTACTTC.

CDR3: CSVYRGPGGPGQETQYF. CDR3 sequence (DNA): TGCAGCGTCTACCGGGGTCCGGGGGGGCCGGGGCAAGAGACCCAGTACTTC. The V gene is TRBV29-1, the J gene TRBJ2-5; the match to TRBD2 covers 8 bases. V lost 6 bases, J lost 2 bases, and 17 bases stayed unmatched. This CDR3 comprises 17 residues. Germline V gives CDR1 SQVTM, CDR2 ANQGSEA.

J is TRBJ1-1 and V is TRBV7-3; tentatively, D is TRBD1 (5 bases). The length of the CDR3 is 15 residues. V was pared by 2 bases and J by 4 bases, with 14 bases between. CDR1 is SGHTA and CDR2 is FQGTGA in the germline V gene. DNA of the CDR3: TGTGCCAGCAGCTTAGGGGGACGTATTGGCACTGAAGCTTTCTTT. It is translated as CASSLGGRIGTEAFF.

This clone was picked up a small number of times. V and J are TRBV30 and TRBJ2-2, with a tentative D call TRBD1 (6 bases). This CDR3 contains 12 residues. Trimming left V 4 bases short and J 5 bases short, with 8 bases between. Germline CDR1 reads GTSNPN; CDR2 reads SVGIG (reference sequence). This CDR3 reads CAWTGATGELFF. DNA of the CDR3: TGTGCCTGGACAGGGGCGACCGGGGAGCTGTTTTTT.

The V gene is TRBV7-2, the J gene TRBJ2-1, with D perhaps TRBD1 or TRBD2 (5 bases each). Germline-derived CDR1 and CDR2 are SGHTA and FQGNSA. V shed 4 bases and J shed 9 bases, with 13 bases lying between them. The CDR3 consists of 13 residues. The CDR3 DNA follows: TGTGCCAGCAGCTCCACCGGGGCCGCTGAGCAGTTCTTC. Its protein is CASSSTGAAEQFF.

The chain links TRBV19 to TRBJ1-1; 7 nucleotides align to TRBD1. The CDR3 has 13 residues. With 7 bases clipped from V and 4 bases from J, the junction kept 6 bases outside the gene matches. CDR1 and CDR2 from the germline V gene are LNHDA and SQIVND (reference sequence). CDR3 loop: CASNPSGGTEAFF. DNA of the CDR3: TGTGCCAGTAACCCTTCAGGGGGCACTGAAGCTTTCTTT. Full variable domain (rest looked up from reference TRBV19 and TRBJ1-1): DGGITQSPKYLFRKEGQNVTLSCEQNLNHDAMYWYRQDPGQGLRLIYYSQIVNDFQKGDIAEGYSVSREKKESFPLTVTSAQKNPTAFYLCASNPSGGTEAFFGQGTRLTVV.

This chain joins TRBV2 and TRBJ1-6; D is uncertain. This CDR3 has 13 amino acids. In germline, CDR1 is SNHLY, CDR2 FYNNEI. V was trimmed by 11 bases and J by 4 bases, leaving 12 bases between them. In nucleotides, the CDR3 is TGTGCCGCCTCGACATCGTATAATTCACCCCTCCACTTT. Translated, it gives CAASTSYNSPLHF.

The genes are TRBV6-5 and TRBJ2-3, with 9 positions matching TRBD1. The V gene's germline CDR1 is MNHEY and CDR2 SVGAGI. The CDR3 contains 15 residues. V was pared by 5 bases and J by 1 base, with 4 bases of the junction left unmatched. The CDR3 DNA is TGTGCCAGCAGTAGAGACAGGGGGGGCACAGATACGCAGTATTTT. Its protein product is CASSRDRGGTDTQYF.

The V call is TRBV5-4, the J call TRBJ2-3; D perhaps matches TRBD2 (6 bases). V was cut by 5 bases and J by 5 bases, with 15 bases left in between. The CDR3 has 14 residues. CDR1 is SGHNT and CDR2 is YYREEE in the germline V gene (reference sequence). CDR3: CASSTKFGGDTQYF. For the CDR3, the DNA is TGTGCCAGCAGTACTAAGTTCGGGGGAGATACGCAGTATTTT.

The chain uses TRBV6-5 and TRBJ1-6, with 10 bases that match TRBD1. The CDR3 is 16 residues long. CDR1 is MNHEY and CDR2 is SVGAGI in the germline V gene. The V and J ends lost 0 bases and 9 bases, in that order; junction bases with no gene match: 5. The CDR3 DNA sequence: TGTGCCAGCAGTTACTCGACAGGGGGCTCGAGTTCACCCCTCCACTTT. Amino acid sequence: CASSYSTGGSSSPLHF.

The genes are TRBV2 and TRBJ2-1; D is possibly TRBD1 (5 bases). Germline V lookup: CDR1 SNHLY, CDR2 FYNNEI. This CDR3 region has 13 residues. V shed 7 bases and J shed 3 bases, with 10 bases lying between them. This CDR3 reads CASKRGHYNEQFF. The CDR3 bases are TGTGCCAGCAAAAGGGGTCACTACAATGAGCAGTTCTTC.

CDR3 sequence: CASSAAYEQYF. The CDR3 DNA reads TGTGCCAGCAGTGCAGCCTACGAGCAGTACTTC. The chain recombines TRBV28 with TRBJ2-7; D ambiguous. Germline V gene lookup returns CDR1 MDHEN and CDR2 SYDVKM. This CDR3 is 11 amino acids long. The V and J ends lost 5 bases and 2 bases respectively, with 4 bases between them.

V and J are TRBV19 and TRBJ2-5, with D possibly being TRBD1 (7 bases). V lost 5 bases to trimming and J lost 10 bases, with 20 bases between them. The CDR3 has 14 residues. Per germline, CDR1 LNHDA and CDR2 SQIVND (reference sequence). The CDR3 loop is CASSPEGQPRDQYF. In nucleotides, the CDR3 is TGTGCCAGTAGTCCGGAGGGACAGCCAAGGGACCAGTACTTC.

This chain uses TRBV7-9 with TRBJ1-2; possibly TRBD1 for D (5 bases). Germline assignment: CDR1 SEHNR and CDR2 FQNEAQ (reference sequence). The CDR3 is made up of 15 amino acids. V lost 4 bases and J 8 bases, leaving 20 bases between the germline ends. Written as DNA, the CDR3 is TGTGCCAGCAGCTCCGGGGACTCACCGAGAGGGGGCTACACCTTC. Residues: CASSSGDSPRGGYTF.

The rearrangement joins TRBV6-5 to TRBJ1-6; TRBD1 matches at 7 bases. The germline V gene encodes CDR1 MNHEY and CDR2 SVGAGI. J was trimmed by 8 bases and V by 2 bases; bases with no gene match: 6. The length of the CDR3 is 15 residues. CDR3 nucleotide sequence: TGTGCCAGCAGTTACACGACAGGGATTGATTCACCCCTCCACTTT. Its protein is CASSYTTGIDSPLHF.

The chain uses TRBV6-5 and TRBJ1-2; D not certain. Trimming cost V 8 bases and J 7 bases, with 17 bases left between them. This CDR3 spans 13 amino acids. Germline V gene sequence: CDR1 MNHEY, CDR2 SVGAGI. Here the CDR3 DNA reads TGTGCCAGCGGATTAACGGGGTTCGCTGGCTACACCTTC. It codes for CASGLTGFAGYTF.

V is TRBV2 and J is TRBJ2-7; TRBD1 agrees at 9 bases. V dropped 3 bases and J dropped 6; count of bases not matched to a gene: 6. CDR3 length: 14 residues. Germline CDR1 is SNHLY and CDR2 is FYNNEI. Here the CDR3 DNA reads TGTGCCAGCAGTGACCATGGGACAGGGCGCGAGCAGTACTTC. It translates to CASSDHGTGREQYF.

CDR3 loop: CASSPGGGQSSYNEQFF. As DNA, the CDR3 is TGTGCCAGCTCACCAGGCGGGGGCCAAAGCTCCTACAATGAGCAGTTCTTC. The gene calls are TRBV18 and TRBJ2-1; the D gene is possibly TRBD2 (7 bases). Germline V gene lookup returns CDR1 KGHSH and CDR2 LQKENI. V lost 2 bases, J lost 0 bases, and 14 bases lay in between. The CDR3 spans 17 residues.

V is TRBV5-1 and J is TRBJ2-7, with D possibly matching TRBD1 (5 bases). The CDR3 is 14 amino acids. Germline-derived CDR1 and CDR2 are SGHRS and YFSETQ. Trimming removed 7 bases at V and 2 bases at J, with 16 bases between. The CDR3 nucleotides are TGCGCCAGCTCTGACAGATCGGCTACCTACGAGCAGTACTTC. It yields the protein CASSDRSATYEQYF.

The chain recombines TRBV7-3 with TRBJ2-1; D perhaps matches TRBD1 (5 bases). V shed 3 bases and J shed 0 bases, with 12 bases lying between them. Per germline, CDR1 SGHTA and CDR2 FQGTGA. The CDR3 is made up of 16 amino acids. The CDR3 DNA reads as TGTGCCAGCAGCTTCCCAGGGTCTGGCTCCTACAATGAGCAGTTCTTC. This encodes CASSFPGSGSYNEQFF.

J is TRBJ1-2 and V is TRBV6-6, with TRBD1 as a possible D gene (5 bases). The germline gives CDR1 MNHNY, CDR2 SVGAGI (reference sequence). This CDR3 has 11 residues. V was shortened by 10 bases and J by 5 bases, with 11 bases between the two germline ends. The CDR3 loop is CAIIEGYGYTF. CDR3 sequence (DNA): TGTGCCATTATCGAGGGGTATGGCTACACCTTC.

V and J are TRBV3-1 (or the pseudogene TRBV3-2) and TRBJ2-5; D gene ambiguous. Germline V gives CDR1 LGHDT, CDR2 YNNKEL (reference sequence). The CDR3 spans 14 residues. V lost 0 bases and J lost 0, with 5 bases in between. CDR3 sequence: CASSQDDYQETQYF. CDR3 coding DNA: TGTGCCAGCAGCCAAGATGATTACCAAGAGACCCAGTACTTC.